This T cell receptor beta chain emerged from a study of lymphopenia after photon versus proton radiotherapy. As regards this clone: The antigen is undetermined.

Study conclusions and caveats: Photon-treated patients lost naive T cells and TCR diversity; proton-treated stayed stable.

Measured with immunoSEQ multiplex PCR; TCRdb has only the in-frame clones, and not every one. The sample has approximately 70,000 clones; roughly 87% are singletons. Germline V lookup: CDR1 SGHTA, CDR2 FQGNSA. V was shortened by 3 bases and J by 4 bases, with 24 bases between the two germline ends. The CDR3 has 18 residues. The V gene is TRBV7-2, the J gene TRBJ2-5, with D perhaps TRBD1 (7 bases). The sample was peripheral blood, taken from a patient treated with proton-based radiotherapy. This sequence was found in an older man with esophageal cancer. The CDR3 DNA reads as TGTGCCAGCAGCTTCGGGAGATTACAAGGGGGCTTCGGAGAGACCCAGTACTTC. Its protein is CASSFGRLQGGFGETQYF.